This T cell receptor (beta chain) emerged from a study of blood T cell repertoires in COVID-19. Authors' data handling: Amplification from reference gene primers served as the basis for estimated nucleated cell counts. Measured with immunoSEQ multiplex PCR; TCRdb has only the in-frame clones, and not every one. V and J calls and clone size follow that table, whereas D and trimming were derived from the DNA. The sample lists 150,000 to 200,000 clones; roughly 90% were seen once. There are 12 residues in the CDR3. Trimming pared 5 bases from V and 3 bases from J, leaving 8 bases between. Per germline, CDR1 ENHRY and CDR2 SYGVKD.

The sequence came from a man aged 55 to 70 with acute or convalescent COVID-19. V usage is TRBV10-3 and J usage is TRBJ2-7; D perhaps matches TRBD2 (6 bases). The sample taken for sequencing was peripheral blood. The CDR3 is CAISQDYYEQYF. The CDR3 DNA follows: TGTGCCATCAGTCAGGACTACTACGAGCAGTACTTC.